Each of the 28 T cell receptor beta chains below was sequenced from the same sample in a study of blood T cell repertoires in COVID-19. Method: immunoSEQ multiplex PCR; TCRdb's copy keeps in-frame clones and lacks some. The repertoire consists of about 200,000 clones, with 86% occurring once and the leading ten covering 5% to 7%. Sequencing used PBMCs or T cells enriched from blood (not recorded which). The source is a man between 35 and 55 years old with acute COVID-19.

V gene TRBV7-8 combines with J gene TRBJ1-3; D gene ambiguous. V lost 3 bases and J lost 0, with 12 bases in between. CDR3 length: 16 amino acids. Germline V gene lookup returns CDR1 SGHVS and CDR2 FQNEAQ. The chain's CDR3 is CASSFLGSVSGNTIYF. DNA for the CDR3: TGTGCCAGCAGCTTTCTAGGCTCTGTCTCTGGAAACACCATATATTTT.

The table lists this clone with many counts. This sequence joins TRBV15 and TRBJ2-3, with 7 bases that match TRBD2. The germline CDR1 and CDR2 sequences are LNHNV and YYDKDF (reference sequence). V gave up 5 bases and J gave up 2 bases; unmatched junction bases: 7. The CDR3 length is 15 residues. The DNA for the CDR3 is TGTGCCACCAGCTCCTGGGGGGGGGACACAGATACGCAGTATTTT. Its protein is CATSSWGGDTDTQYF. Using reference TRBV15 and TRBJ2-3 for the parts outside the CDR3, the full variable domain is DAMVIQNPRYQVTQFGKPVTLSCSQTLNHNVMYWYQQKSSQAPKLLFHYYDKDFNNEADTPDNFQSRRPNTSFCFLDIRSPGLGDTAMYLCATSSWGGDTDTQYFGPGTRLTVL.

The V gene is TRBV7-8, the J gene TRBJ1-1; no reliable D call. Germline V gene data show CDR1 as SGHVS and CDR2 as FQNEAQ. The CDR3 is 14 amino acids. Trimming took 5 bases from V and 5 from J, leaving 15 bases between them. CDR3: CASSPNLGGTEAFF. As DNA, the CDR3 is TGTGCCAGCAGCCCAAATTTGGGCGGGACTGAAGCTTTCTTT.

This rearrangement joins TRBV4-3 to TRBJ2-3; 9 bases line up with TRBD1. The CDR3 sequence is 17 residues long. CDR1 LGHNA and CDR2 YSLEER come from the germline V gene. J gave up 3 bases and V 0 bases, and 7 bases lay outside the gene matches. The CDR3 reads CASSQEWGQGGTDTQYF. CDR3 in DNA: TGCGCCAGCAGCCAAGAATGGGGACAGGGAGGAACAGATACGCAGTATTTT.

The CDR3 spells CASSKISRGYGEQFF. CDR3 in DNA: TGTGCCAGCAGCAAAATATCAAGGGGTTACGGTGAGCAGTTCTTC. V is TRBV21-1 and J is TRBJ2-1; the table's D call of TRBD1 was not tested on the DNA. TRBV21-1 is designated a pseudogene. The CDR3 is 15 residues long.

V gene TRBV4-2 combines with J gene TRBJ2-3; D is perhaps TRBD1 (6 bases). The V and J ends lost 0 bases and 5 bases respectively, with 18 bases between them. The CDR3 is made up of 17 amino acids. The germline V gene encodes CDR1 LGHNA and CDR2 YNFKEQ. CDR3 sequence (DNA): TGTGCCAGCAGCCAAGATGCCCCCCCAGGGGCGAGAGATACGCAGTATTTT. Translating gives CASSQDAPPGARDTQYF.

This sequence joins TRBV5-4 and TRBJ2-7, with 7 bases that match TRBD1. The J segment lost 3 bases and the V segment lost 3 bases, leaving 6 bases of the junction unmatched. The CDR3 totals 14 residues. Germline loops: CDR1 SGHNT, CDR2 YYREEE (reference sequence). In DNA form, the CDR3 reads TGTGCCAGCAGCTCCCGGGACAGATACTACGAGCAGTACTTC. Residues: CASSSRDRYYEQYF. Variable domain in full (rest from reference TRBV5-4 and TRBJ2-7): ETGVTQSPTHLIKTRGQQVTLRCSSQSGHNTVSWYQQALGQGPQFIFQYYREEENGRGNFPPRFSGLQFPNYSSELNVNALELDDSALYLCASSSRDRYYEQYFGPGTRLTVT.

The chain joins TRBV27 to TRBJ2-5; 7 nucleotides match TRBD2. V shed 2 bases, J shed 5 bases, and the junction held 8 bases outside the gene matches. The CDR3 loop spans 15 amino acids. Germline V gene sequence: CDR1 MNHEY, CDR2 SMNVEV (reference sequence). The CDR3 coding sequence is TGTGCCAGCAGTTTAAGGCGGGAGTTAGGGGAGACCCAGTACTTC. Residues: CASSLRRELGETQYF.

V and J are TRBV19 and TRBJ1-4; 7 positions agree with TRBD1. Germline CDR1 reads LNHDA; CDR2 reads SQIVND (reference sequence). The ends lost 6 bases at V and 12 bases at J; junction bases unmatched: 7. The CDR3 is 12 amino acids. CDR3 nucleotide sequence: TGTGCCAGTAGAAAAGACAGGGCGGAACTGTTTTTT. Protein product: CASRKDRAELFF.

The chain carries TRBV15 and TRBJ2-6, with D possibly being TRBD1 (5 bases). The CDR3 contains 16 residues. CDR1 LNHNV and CDR2 YYDKDF come from the germline V gene (reference sequence). With 4 bases removed from V and 0 bases from J, the gap between germline ends came to 10 bases. This CDR3 is CATSNDSYSGANVLTF. The DNA for the CDR3 is TGTGCCACCAGCAACGACAGTTACTCTGGGGCCAACGTCCTGACTTTC.

The chain recombines TRBV29-1 with TRBJ2-1; 7 bases match TRBD2. Germline V gene lookup returns CDR1 SQVTM and CDR2 ANQGSEA. Germline trimming cut 4 bases from V and 7 bases from J; bases unmatched to any gene: 7. This CDR3 region has 13 residues. The CDR3 DNA follows: TGCAGCGTTGTTTTGGCGGGAGAAAATGAGCAGTTCTTC. Residues: CSVVLAGENEQFF.

The genes are TRBV9 and TRBJ2-7; TRBD2 matches at 8 bases. The J segment lost 0 bases and the V segment lost 5 bases, leaving 10 bases of the junction unmatched. Germline CDR1 reads SGDLS; CDR2 reads YYNGEE. The CDR3 loop spans 16 amino acids. CDR3 sequence reads: CASSPVGSGSSYEQYF. The CDR3 nucleotides are TGTGCCAGCAGTCCCGTCGGGAGCGGGAGCTCCTACGAGCAGTACTTC. Complete variable domain (other parts from reference TRBV9 and TRBJ2-7): DSGVTQTPKHLITATGQRVTLRCSPRSGDLSVYWYQQSLDQGLQFLIQYYNGEERAKGNILERFSAQQFPDLHSELNLSSLELGDSALYFCASSPVGSGSSYEQYFGPGTRLTVT.

The chain employs TRBV7-2 and TRBJ2-7; 11 bases are a match to TRBD2. Germline values: CDR1 SGHTA, CDR2 FQGNSA. The CDR3 covers 17 residues. The V segment lost 3 bases and the J segment 3 bases; nucleotides outside the gene matches: 10. Here the CDR3 DNA reads TGTGCCAGCAGCTTCTCGGGGCGACTAGCGGGACACTACGAGCAGTACTTC. Translation: CASSFSGRLAGHYEQYF. The full variable domain, rest sourced from reference TRBV7-2 and TRBJ2-7, is GAGVSQSPSNKVTEKGKDVELRCDPISGHTALYWYRQSLGQGLEFLIYFQGNSAPDKSGLPSDRFSAERTGGSVSTLTIQRTQQEDSAVYLCASSFSGRLAGHYEQYFGPGTRLTVT.

The V gene is TRBV2, the J gene TRBJ2-7; D gene unclear. The CDR3 totals 12 residues. Germline loops: CDR1 SNHLY, CDR2 FYNNEI. V lost 4 bases and J lost 4, with 8 bases in between. The chain's CDR3 is CASSGITYEQYF. CDR3 coding DNA: TGTGCCAGCAGTGGTATAACTTACGAGCAGTACTTC.

The V gene is TRBV12-3 or TRBV12-4, the J gene TRBJ1-5, with D unclear. The CDR3 loop spans 13 amino acids. V was trimmed by 5 bases and J by 4 bases, leaving 9 bases between them. CDR3 sequence reads: CASSVTRNQPQHF. In nucleotides, the CDR3 is TGTGCCAGCAGTGTGACTCGTAATCAGCCCCAGCATTTT.

This clone was observed once. This chain connects TRBV6-6 to TRBJ2-7; D remains unclear. The germline V gene encodes CDR1 MNHNY and CDR2 SVGAGI (reference sequence). Deletions cut 3 bases from V and 0 bases from J, with 15 bases between. The CDR3 loop spans 16 amino acids. The CDR3 coding sequence is TGTGCCAGCAGTTATCATCGGCCAGCGAGCTCCTACGAGCAGTACTTC. Protein product: CASSYHRPASSYEQYF.

V and J are TRBV30 and TRBJ1-4, with D possibly matching TRBD1 (6 bases). CDR3 length: 13 amino acids. Trimming took off 3 bases at V and 7 bases at J, with 12 bases between the two ends. Per the germline V gene, CDR1 is GTSNPN and CDR2 is SVGIG (reference sequence). CDR3 sequence reads: CAWRGAGVEKLFF. As DNA, the CDR3 is TGTGCCTGGAGGGGGGCAGGTGTTGAAAAACTGTTTTTT.

This chain connects TRBV2 to TRBJ2-3, with a possible D match to TRBD2 (5 bases). Germline V gene sequence: CDR1 SNHLY, CDR2 FYNNEI. The V end was cut by 7 bases, the J end by 1 base, with 9 bases between. The CDR3 is 13 residues long. Here the CDR3 DNA reads TGTGCCAGCAATGCGCGGGGCACAGATACGCAGTATTTT. Protein: CASNARGTDTQYF.

This clone has a handful of counts. This chain connects TRBV30 to TRBJ1-4; D unclear. This CDR3 has 13 amino acids. Trimming took off 3 bases at V and 3 bases at J, with 8 bases between the two ends. Germline values: CDR1 GTSNPN, CDR2 SVGIG (reference sequence). The chain's CDR3 is CAWREGANEKLFF. CDR3 nucleotides: TGTGCCTGGAGGGAGGGAGCTAATGAAAAACTGTTTTTT.

This clone occurred once. This chain joins TRBV9 and TRBJ2-3; TRBD2 is a possible D gene (5 bases). V dropped 0 bases and J dropped 6 bases, with 14 bases sitting between them. Germline CDR1 reads SGDLS; CDR2 reads YYNGEE. This CDR3 spans 15 amino acids. CDR3 DNA sequence: TGTGCCAGCAGCGTAGACAGCGGAAGGGCGGATACGCAGTATTTT. Amino acid sequence: CASSVDSGRADTQYF.

This clone has ten or more counts. The chain links TRBV30 to TRBJ2-7, with TRBD1 identical over 7 bases. V was pared by 4 bases and J by 3 bases, with 15 bases of the junction left unmatched. Per germline, CDR1 GTSNPN and CDR2 SVGIG (reference sequence). This CDR3 is 16 amino acids long. The CDR3 reads CAWNASSTGLCYEQYF. For the CDR3, the DNA is TGTGCCTGGAACGCTTCCTCGACAGGGCTATGCTACGAGCAGTACTTC.

The chain uses TRBV5-1 and TRBJ2-7; possibly TRBD2 for D (5 bases). Trimming shortened V by 6 bases and J by 2 bases, and 15 bases separated the two germline ends. CDR3 size: 14 residues. Germline V lookup: CDR1 SGHRS, CDR2 YFSETQ. The CDR3 loop reads CASKKGTGTYEQYF. In DNA, the CDR3 is TGCGCCAGCAAAAAGGGCACCGGGACCTACGAGCAGTACTTC.

The chain has TRBV6-6 and TRBJ2-1; D may be TRBD2 (6 bases). Germline CDR1 and CDR2: MNHNY and SVGAGI (reference sequence). The germline V and J ends were trimmed by 5 bases and 3 bases, with 11 bases remaining between them. The CDR3 spans 14 residues. As DNA, the CDR3 is TGTGCCAGCAGTCCGGCGGGACTCTACAATGAGCAGTTCTTC. Its translation is CASSPAGLYNEQFF.

This chain uses TRBV9 with TRBJ2-4; 9 positions match TRBD2. The CDR3 runs 17 residues. Germline V lookup: CDR1 SGDLS, CDR2 YYNGEE. Trimming cost V 3 bases and J 0 bases; bases outside gene matches: 7. The DNA for the CDR3 is TGTGCCAGCAGCGAGACTAGCGGAGGCCTAGCCAAAAACATTCAGTACTTC. Its protein is CASSETSGGLAKNIQYF.

J is TRBJ1-6 and V is TRBV30; D may be TRBD1 (5 bases). CDR1 is GTSNPN, CDR2 SVGIG, per germline (reference sequence). The ends were cut back, 1 base at V and 4 bases at J, with 17 bases in the middle. The CDR3 contains 17 residues. DNA for the CDR3: TGTGCCTGGAGTGCCCGGGGGGGAAGGGGTTATAATTCACCCCTCCACTTT. Translated, it gives CAWSARGGRGYNSPLHF.

The chain combines TRBV27 with TRBJ2-1, with 11 bases identical to TRBD2. The CDR3 is made up of 16 amino acids. V shed 7 bases and J 12 bases; nucleotides not matched to a gene: 17. Germline loops: CDR1 MNHEY, CDR2 SMNVEV (reference sequence). The CDR3 nucleotides read TGTGCCAGCAAGACCCCCGGGACTAGCGGCTATGATGGGCAGTTCTTC. It specifies CASKTPGTSGYDGQFF.

This sequence joins TRBV10-3 and TRBJ2-3, with D possibly matching TRBD2 (5 bases). The V end was cut by 4 bases, the J end by 2 bases, with 13 bases between. From germline, CDR1 is ENHRY and CDR2 SYGVKD. There are 15 residues in the CDR3. DNA of the CDR3: TGTGCCATCAGTGGGGCGCGGGCCGACACAGATACGCAGTATTTT. It encodes CAISGARADTDTQYF.

This chain uses TRBV28 with TRBJ2-7; D not certain. Germline lookup yields CDR1 MDHEN and CDR2 SYDVKM. Trimming removed 5 bases from V and 3 bases from J, with 8 bases in between. The CDR3 is made up of 12 amino acids. The CDR3 here is CASSIAFYEQYF. As DNA, the CDR3 is TGTGCCAGCAGTATTGCGTTCTACGAGCAGTACTTC.